The entry below gives a single TCR beta chain sequence along with its context. V was clipped by 5 bases and J by 8 bases; unmatched bases: 4. The CDR3 is 11 residues long. Germline V gene data show CDR1 as GTSNPN and CDR2 as SVGIG (reference sequence). This sample is drawn from a study of beta chain features in type 1 diabetes. Expressed TCRB transcripts were sequenced, since all the RNA that had been isolated was reverse transcribed. The data were produced by immunoSEQ multiplex PCR, yet TCRdb's version contains in-frame clones alone and is incomplete. The table has roughly 170,000 clones, less than 15% seen once.

The V call is TRBV30, the J call TRBJ1-1, with TRBD1 identical over 8 bases. This receptor was obtained from a woman aged 18-29 years in good health. Sequencing used central memory CD4+ T cells from blood. In DNA form, the CDR3 reads TGTGCCTGGCGGACAGGGAGGGAAGCTTTCTTT. Protein sequence: CAWRTGREAFF.